A selection of T cell receptor beta chains follows, all from one sample in a study of cytomegalovirus exposure and HLA in healthy donors. Generated by immunoSEQ multiplex PCR, the TCRdb table keeps only in-frame clones and is missing some. The table lists about 170,000 clones, over 70% of them singletons. The sample was PBMCs. The receptors shown here come from a boy between 2 and 10 years old in good health and CMV-seronegative. Each CDR3 is given with its conserved first and last residue. Fields, in order: V gene, clone size, D gene, J gene, CDR3 DNA, CDR3 protein. A D gene is named only where the DNA matches it firmly. Clone size is not always given. Where it is, it says once, few, many or a class for expanded clones.

v_gene: TRBV9; abundance: -; d_gene: -; j_gene: TRBJ2-1; CDR3nt: TGTGCCAGCAGCGCGGACAGCTACAATGAGCAGTTCTTC; CDR3aa: CASSADSYNEQFF
v_gene: TRBV12-1; abundance: few; d_gene: -; j_gene: TRBJ2-7; CDR3nt: TGTGCCAGCAGCCACCGCGGGGGCCCCACTTACGAGCAGTACTTC; CDR3aa: CASSHRGGPTYEQYF
v_gene: TRBV25-1; abundance: -; d_gene: -; j_gene: TRBJ2-5; CDR3nt: TGTGCCAGCAGTGGGAATCGACAGAACCAAGAGACCCAGTACTTC; CDR3aa: CASSGNRQNQETQYF
v_gene: TRBV15; abundance: -; d_gene: TRBD2; j_gene: TRBJ2-5; CDR3nt: TGTGCCACCAGCCACAACCAAAATAGCGGGGACCAAGAGACCCAGTACTTC; CDR3aa: CATSHNQNSGDQETQYF
v_gene: TRBV6-1; abundance: -; d_gene: -; j_gene: TRBJ1-2; CDR3nt: TGTGCCAGCAGTGTATCGGGCGGGGGGGCGGGAGGCTACACCTTC; CDR3aa: CASSVSGGGAGGYTF
v_gene: TRBV27; abundance: -; d_gene: TRBD1; j_gene: TRBJ1-2; CDR3nt: TGTGCCAGCAGTTTGAAGGGGGCAGTCGGGGGCTACACCTTC; CDR3aa: CASSLKGAVGGYTF
v_gene: TRBV7-9; abundance: once; d_gene: TRBD1; j_gene: TRBJ2-2; CDR3nt: TGTGCCAGCGGGGGGGGGACAGGGGGATTCACCGGGGAGCTGTTTTTT; CDR3aa: CASGGGTGGFTGELFF
v_gene: TRBV27; abundance: -; d_gene: TRBD2; j_gene: TRBJ2-3; CDR3nt: TGTGCCAGCAGTTTCGTGGTGGCTAGCGGGAACGTGATAGATACGCAGTATTTT; CDR3aa: CASSFVVASGNVIDTQYF
v_gene: TRBV7-8; abundance: -; d_gene: TRBD1; j_gene: TRBJ1-5; CDR3nt: TGTGCCAGCAGCCCCCGGGACAGGGGAGCTTCTAGCAATCAGCCCCAGCATTTT; CDR3aa: CASSPRDRGASSNQPQHF
v_gene: TRBV9; abundance: once; d_gene: -; j_gene: TRBJ2-3; CDR3nt: TGTGCCAGCAGCGTAGCTGCCGGGAGCACAGATACGCAGTATTTT; CDR3aa: CASSVAAGSTDTQYF
v_gene: TRBV5-1; abundance: few; d_gene: -; j_gene: TRBJ2-3; CDR3nt: TGCGCCAGCAGGCAGGGTACTAGCACAGATACGCAGTATTTT; CDR3aa: CASRQGTSTDTQYF
v_gene: TRBV5-6; abundance: -; d_gene: -; j_gene: TRBJ1-4; CDR3nt: TGTGCCAGCAGCTTGGAGGGGCCTAATGAAAAACTGTTTTTT; CDR3aa: CASSLEGPNEKLFF
v_gene: TRBV6-1; abundance: -; d_gene: -; j_gene: TRBJ1-1; CDR3nt: TGTGCCAGCAGTTTGGAAGGGGGCACTGAAGCTTTCTTT; CDR3aa: CASSLEGGTEAFF
v_gene: TRBV4-3; abundance: -; d_gene: -; j_gene: TRBJ2-4; CDR3nt: TGCGCCAGCAGCCAAACGAGTTTTCTAGCCAAAAACATTCAGTACTTC; CDR3aa: CASSQTSFLAKNIQYF
v_gene: TRBV6-5; abundance: few; d_gene: TRBD1; j_gene: TRBJ2-3; CDR3nt: TGTGCCAGCAGTCAGGGACAGAGCACAGATACGCAGTATTTT; CDR3aa: CASSQGQSTDTQYF
v_gene: TRBV5-1; abundance: -; d_gene: -; j_gene: TRBJ2-3; CDR3nt: TGCGCCAGCAGCTTGATTAGTGTCACAGATACGCAGTATTTT; CDR3aa: CASSLISVTDTQYF
v_gene: TRBV5-1; abundance: -; d_gene: -; j_gene: TRBJ2-5; CDR3nt: TGCGCCAGCAGCTTGGTTCCGCAAGAGACCCAGTACTTC; CDR3aa: CASSLVPQETQYF
v_gene: TRBV14; abundance: -; d_gene: -; j_gene: TRBJ2-3; CDR3nt: TGTGCCAGCAGCCAACGTTTATTAGAGACAGATACGCAGTATTTT; CDR3aa: CASSQRLLETDTQYF
v_gene: TRBV7-2; abundance: -; d_gene: -; j_gene: TRBJ1-6; CDR3nt: TGTGCCAGCAGCTTATGGTCTGTTGGCGGGGCGAATCCTAGTTCACCCCTCCACTTT; CDR3aa: CASSLWSVGGANPSSPLHF
v_gene: TRBV9; abundance: few; d_gene: TRBD2; j_gene: TRBJ2-1; CDR3nt: TGTGCCAGCAGCGTACAGACGGGAGGGGGTGAGCAGTTCTTC; CDR3aa: CASSVQTGGGEQFF
v_gene: TRBV19; abundance: -; d_gene: -; j_gene: TRBJ2-3; CDR3nt: TGTGCCAGTAGTGTGCGGGACCCAGATACGCAGTATTTT; CDR3aa: CASSVRDPDTQYF
v_gene: TRBV19; abundance: -; d_gene: TRBD1; j_gene: TRBJ2-3; CDR3nt: TGTGCCAGTAGTATATACAGGGGACCCACAGATACGCAGTATTTT; CDR3aa: CASSIYRGPTDTQYF
v_gene: TRBV15; abundance: -; d_gene: -; j_gene: TRBJ2-7; CDR3nt: TGTGCCACCAGCAGAGCCGGGATTCCACCCTACGAGCAGTACTTC; CDR3aa: CATSRAGIPPYEQYF
v_gene: TRBV5-1; abundance: few; d_gene: TRBD1; j_gene: TRBJ2-3; CDR3nt: TGCGCCAGCAGCTTGGATAGCAGGGGGCGCGGAGATACGCAGTATTTT; CDR3aa: CASSLDSRGRGDTQYF
v_gene: TRBV4-3; abundance: -; d_gene: TRBD2; j_gene: TRBJ2-1; CDR3nt: TGCGCCAGCAGCCAAGATCTCCACGGGGGGGGGTCCTACAATGAGCAGTTCTTC; CDR3aa: CASSQDLHGGGSYNEQFF
v_gene: TRBV19; abundance: -; d_gene: TRBD1; j_gene: TRBJ2-3; CDR3nt: TGTGCCAGACAGACAGGGGGCACAGATACGCAGTATTTT; CDR3aa: CARQTGGTDTQYF
v_gene: TRBV30; abundance: -; d_gene: TRBD1; j_gene: TRBJ1-4; CDR3nt: TGTGCCTGCCCAGGGGGGACTAATGAAAAACTGTTTTTT; CDR3aa: CACPGGTNEKLFF
v_gene: TRBV9; abundance: -; d_gene: -; j_gene: TRBJ2-1; CDR3nt: TGTGCCAGCAGCCCTGAGCCAGGGGAAGGTGAGCAGTTCTTC; CDR3aa: CASSPEPGEGEQFF
v_gene: TRBV2; abundance: few; d_gene: -; j_gene: TRBJ1-1; CDR3nt: TGTGCCAGAAGGTTGCGGTTTAAGACTGAAGCTTTCTTT; CDR3aa: CARRLRFKTEAFF
v_gene: TRBV5-4; abundance: -; d_gene: -; j_gene: TRBJ2-1; CDR3nt: TGTGCCAGCGCCAAGGAGGGGAAGCAGTTCTTC; CDR3aa: CASAKEGKQFF
v_gene: TRBV18; abundance: -; d_gene: -; j_gene: TRBJ2-1; CDR3nt: TGTGCCAGCTCACCGGGACTTTCCAATGAGCAGTTCTTC; CDR3aa: CASSPGLSNEQFF
v_gene: TRBV28; abundance: -; d_gene: TRBD1; j_gene: TRBJ1-1; CDR3nt: TGTGCCAGCAGCACGGGACAGGATTACACTGAAGCTTTCTTT; CDR3aa: CASSTGQDYTEAFF
v_gene: TRBV6-4; abundance: few; d_gene: -; j_gene: TRBJ2-6; CDR3nt: TGTGCCAGCAGTGACTCTGGGGCCCGGACAGAAAAACCTTCTGGGGCCAACGTCCTGACTTTC; CDR3aa: CASSDSGARTEKPSGANVLTF
v_gene: TRBV5-1; abundance: -; d_gene: TRBD1; j_gene: TRBJ2-5; CDR3nt: TGCGCCAGCAGCTTGGCAGGAGGGACAGGGAAAGATCGGGAGACCCAGTACTTC; CDR3aa: CASSLAGGTGKDRETQYF
v_gene: TRBV4-3; abundance: -; d_gene: TRBD1; j_gene: TRBJ1-2; CDR3nt: TGCGCCAGCAGCCAAAGGACAGGGGTTAACTATGGCTACACCTTC; CDR3aa: CASSQRTGVNYGYTF
v_gene: TRBV4-3; abundance: -; d_gene: TRBD2; j_gene: TRBJ2-7; CDR3nt: TGCGCCAGCAGCCGCGGGACTAGCTCTCACTACGAGCAGTACTTC; CDR3aa: CASSRGTSSHYEQYF
v_gene: TRBV7-2; abundance: -; d_gene: -; j_gene: TRBJ1-5; CDR3nt: TGTGCCAGCAGCTTAGCGGGGGCGCGAGGTCAGCCCCAGCATTTT; CDR3aa: CASSLAGARGQPQHF
v_gene: TRBV19; abundance: -; d_gene: -; j_gene: TRBJ2-5; CDR3nt: TGTGCCAGTAGTAGTGGCCCCAGGGTAGAGACCCAGTACTTC; CDR3aa: CASSSGPRVETQYF
v_gene: TRBV5-1; abundance: -; d_gene: TRBD1; j_gene: TRBJ2-2; CDR3nt: TGCGCCAGCAGCTTGGGAGGGACAGGTGTTTCCGGGGAGCTGTTTTTT; CDR3aa: CASSLGGTGVSGELFF
v_gene: TRBV6-4; abundance: -; d_gene: -; j_gene: TRBJ2-5; CDR3nt: TGTGCCAGCTCATACAGGGATAAAGAGACCCAGTACTTC; CDR3aa: CASSYRDKETQYF
v_gene: TRBV7-2; abundance: -; d_gene: TRBD2; j_gene: TRBJ2-5; CDR3nt: TGTGCCAGCAGCTTAGTAGCGGGAGTCGGAGAGACCCAGTACTTC; CDR3aa: CASSLVAGVGETQYF
v_gene: TRBV5-4; abundance: -; d_gene: -; j_gene: TRBJ1-2; CDR3nt: TGTGCCAGCAGCGCGGGCGGCCAAGTGGGCTACACCTTC; CDR3aa: CASSAGGQVGYTF
v_gene: TRBV5-6; abundance: -; d_gene: TRBD1; j_gene: TRBJ2-1; CDR3nt: TGTGCCAGCAGCTTGTGGGACAGGGACTACAATGAGCAGTTCTTC; CDR3aa: CASSLWDRDYNEQFF
v_gene: TRBV2; abundance: -; d_gene: -; j_gene: TRBJ2-3; CDR3nt: TGTGCCAGCACTTTAACTAGCACAGATACGCAGTATTTT; CDR3aa: CASTLTSTDTQYF
v_gene: TRBV29-1; abundance: -; d_gene: -; j_gene: TRBJ1-1; CDR3nt: TGCAGCGTTGGGACACGTCAGAACACTGAAGCTTTCTTT; CDR3aa: CSVGTRQNTEAFF
v_gene: TRBV5-4; abundance: -; d_gene: TRBD1; j_gene: TRBJ1-1; CDR3nt: TGTGCCAGCAATACAGGGGACACTGAAGCTTTCTTT; CDR3aa: CASNTGDTEAFF
v_gene: TRBV7-9; abundance: -; d_gene: TRBD2; j_gene: TRBJ2-2; CDR3nt: TGTGCCAGCAGCTTATCTCGCGGGAGTTACACCGGGGAGCTGTTTTTT; CDR3aa: CASSLSRGSYTGELFF
v_gene: TRBV7-8; abundance: -; d_gene: TRBD2; j_gene: TRBJ2-3; CDR3nt: TGTGCCAGCAGCAGCCGAGCGGGGGGGAGCACAGATACGCAGTATTTT; CDR3aa: CASSSRAGGSTDTQYF
v_gene: TRBV19; abundance: -; d_gene: TRBD1; j_gene: TRBJ1-1; CDR3nt: TGTGCCAGTAGCCGAGCCGGGACAGGGAGTGAAAATGAAGCTTTCTTT; CDR3aa: CASSRAGTGSENEAFF
v_gene: TRBV6-5; abundance: -; d_gene: -; j_gene: TRBJ1-1; CDR3nt: TGTGCCAGCAGTTACGAGGTTTGGGGAGGCCCTGAAGCTTTCTTT; CDR3aa: CASSYEVWGGPEAFF
v_gene: TRBV11-3; abundance: -; d_gene: -; j_gene: TRBJ1-4; CDR3nt: TGTGCCAGCAGCTTAGGAACAGGGCAAACTAATGAAAAACTGTTTTTT; CDR3aa: CASSLGTGQTNEKLFF
v_gene: TRBV5-6; abundance: -; d_gene: TRBD1; j_gene: TRBJ1-2; CDR3nt: TGTGCCAGCAGCGGGGACAGGGAGCATGGGAACTATGGCTACACCTTC; CDR3aa: CASSGDREHGNYGYTF
v_gene: TRBV2; abundance: -; d_gene: TRBD2; j_gene: TRBJ2-1; CDR3nt: TGTGCCATCCCACTTGGGAGGGCGGAGAACAATGAGCAGTTCTTC; CDR3aa: CAIPLGRAENNEQFF
v_gene: TRBV15; abundance: -; d_gene: TRBD2; j_gene: TRBJ2-1; CDR3nt: TGTGCCACCAGCGGAGCCTGGACTAGCGGGAGGAATGAGCAGTTCTTC; CDR3aa: CATSGAWTSGRNEQFF
v_gene: TRBV29-1; abundance: -; d_gene: -; j_gene: TRBJ1-1; CDR3nt: TGCAGCGTTGGTAGCATTCTTGGAGGAACTGAAGCTTTCTTT; CDR3aa: CSVGSILGGTEAFF
v_gene: TRBV4-2; abundance: -; d_gene: TRBD1; j_gene: TRBJ1-4; CDR3nt: TGTGCCAGCAGCCAGATGGGACAGGGGGATGGAAAACTGTTTTTT; CDR3aa: CASSQMGQGDGKLFF
v_gene: TRBV19; abundance: few; d_gene: -; j_gene: TRBJ2-1; CDR3nt: TGTGCCAGTAGCCGGGGGAATGAGCAGTTCTTC; CDR3aa: CASSRGNEQFF
v_gene: TRBV2; abundance: few; d_gene: -; j_gene: TRBJ2-7; CDR3nt: TGTGCCAGCAGTGACGGGTTTGACTCCTACGAGCAGTACTTC; CDR3aa: CASSDGFDSYEQYF
v_gene: TRBV18; abundance: -; d_gene: TRBD1; j_gene: TRBJ1-2; CDR3nt: TGTGCCAGCTCACAAAAAGGTACAGGGGGCACCTATGGCTACACCTTC; CDR3aa: CASSQKGTGGTYGYTF